Following are 9 T cell receptor beta chains from one sample sequenced in a study of chronic HIV infection and antiretroviral therapy. A single record per CDR3 protein comes from TCRdb applying MiXCR to the 5' RACE reads. The sample records 25,000 to 35,000 distinct CDR3 sequences, 7% to 10% being singletons. Sequenced: peripheral blood. The receptors come from an adult who had HIV and had not received antiretroviral therapy, or was an uninfected healthy control (not recorded which).

J is TRBJ2-1 and V is TRBV29-1, with a weak D call TRBD1 (7 bases). The CDR3 runs to 13 residues. Trimming stripped 6 bases from V and 7 bases from J, with 16 bases between. Germline V gene sequence: CDR1 SQVTM, CDR2 ANQGSEA. The CDR3 loop is CSVGGGRENEQFF. The CDR3 DNA is TGCAGCGTCGGAGGGGGCAGGGAGAATGAGCAGTTCTTC.

This clonotype was seen ten or more times. The chain uses TRBV4-3 and TRBJ1-2, with D maybe TRBD1 (5 bases). Germline V gene data show CDR1 as LGHNA and CDR2 as YSLEER. The CDR3 loop spans 13 amino acids. V shed 1 base and J shed 2 bases, with 5 bases lying between them. CDR3 nucleotides: TGCGCCAGCAGCCAAGGACAGAACTATGGCTACACCTTC. This translates into CASSQGQNYGYTF.

This clonotype was picked up many times. CDR3 bases: TGCAGTGGGCGGACTAGCGGGAGGGACGAGCAGTACTTC. Translating it yields CSGRTSGRDEQYF. The J gene is TRBJ2-7, the V gene TRBV29-1, with 15 positions matching TRBD2. Germline CDR1 and CDR2: SQVTM and ANQGSEA. CDR3 size: 13 residues.

This clonotype appeared many times. The chain recombines TRBV29-1 with TRBJ2-2; 7 bases are shared with TRBD1. The CDR3 extends over 12 amino acids. Germline V gives CDR1 SQVTM, CDR2 ANQGSEA. With V trimmed by 7 bases and J by 4 bases, 3 bases remained unmatched. DNA of the CDR3: TGCAGCGGGAACAGGGGCACCGGGGAGCTGTTTTTT. The encoded protein is CSGNRGTGELFF.

This clonotype appeared many times. The chain couples TRBV27 to TRBJ2-7, with 14 bases that match TRBD2. The CDR3 loop spans 16 amino acids. The trim removed 2 bases at V and 4 bases at J, leaving 4 bases unmatched. Germline V gene sequence: CDR1 MNHEY, CDR2 SMNVEV (reference sequence). The CDR3 reads CASSLRGLAGGYEQYF. CDR3 in DNA: TGTGCCAGCAGTTTACGCGGACTAGCGGGGGGTTACGAGCAGTACTTC.

This clonotype was picked up a small number of times. A read error may be the cause here, since a much bigger clone is one base away. The CDR3 DNA follows: TGCAGTGCTAGAGTGACAGGCCTTGACTTCTTC. Translation: CSARVTGLDFF. The chain combines TRBV20-1 with TRBJ2-1; tentatively, D is TRBD1 (6 bases). The CDR3 is 11 amino acids. Trimming pared 1 base from V and 16 bases from J, leaving 14 bases between. The germline CDR1 and CDR2 sequences are DFQATT and SNEGSKA (reference sequence).

This clonotype was counted only a few times. V usage is TRBV6-6 and J usage is TRBJ2-6; no reliable D call. Trimming pared 2 bases from V and 0 bases from J, leaving 8 bases between. Germline CDR1 MNHNY, CDR2 SVGAGI (reference sequence). The CDR3 runs to 16 residues. CDR3 in amino acids: CASSYGRPSGANVLTF. The CDR3 DNA reads as TGTGCCAGCAGTTACGGGCGGCCCTCTGGGGCCAACGTCCTGACTTTC.

The J gene is TRBJ1-6, the V gene TRBV3-1; D remains ambiguous. Germline values: CDR1 LGHDT, CDR2 YNNKEL (reference sequence). V was trimmed by 0 bases and J by 0 bases, leaving 15 bases between them. CDR3 length: 19 amino acids. Written as DNA, the CDR3 is TGTGCCAGCAGCCAAGAAACTTGGAGGGCGAGCTCCTATAATTCACCCCTCCACTTT. Translated, it gives CASSQETWRASSYNSPLHF.

The chain has TRBV3-1 and TRBJ2-7, with D perhaps matching TRBD1 (6 bases). In germline, CDR1 is LGHDT, CDR2 YNNKEL (reference sequence). This CDR3 is built from 16 residues. The V gene lost 0 bases and the J gene lost 3 bases, with 15 bases spanning the gap. CDR3 sequence: CASSQDRGQRIYEQYF. CDR3 bases: TGTGCCAGCAGCCAAGATCGAGGACAGAGAATCTACGAGCAGTACTTC.